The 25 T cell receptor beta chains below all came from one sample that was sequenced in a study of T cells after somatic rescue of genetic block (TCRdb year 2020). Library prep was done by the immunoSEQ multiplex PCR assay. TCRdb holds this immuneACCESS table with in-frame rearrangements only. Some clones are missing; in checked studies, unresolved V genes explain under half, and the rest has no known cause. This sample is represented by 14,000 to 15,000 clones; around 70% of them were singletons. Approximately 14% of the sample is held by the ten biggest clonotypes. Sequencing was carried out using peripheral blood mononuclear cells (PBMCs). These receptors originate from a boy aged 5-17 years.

CDR3 DNA sequence: TGTGCCAGCAAATCGGGACTAGCTGAACCCACAGATACGCAGTATTTT. This encodes CASKSGLAEPTDTQYF. J is TRBJ2-3 and V is TRBV28, with 9 nucleotides matching TRBD2. Per the germline V gene, CDR1 is MDHEN and CDR2 is SYDVKM. The CDR3 totals 16 residues. Germline trimming cut 7 bases from V and 2 bases from J; bases unmatched to any gene: 10.

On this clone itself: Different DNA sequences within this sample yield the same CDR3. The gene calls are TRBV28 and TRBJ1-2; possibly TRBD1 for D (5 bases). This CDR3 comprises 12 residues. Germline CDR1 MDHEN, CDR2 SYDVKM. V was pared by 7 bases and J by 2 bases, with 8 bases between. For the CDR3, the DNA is TGTGCCAGCAAAAGGGGCAACTATGGCTACACCTTC. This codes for CASKRGNYGYTF.

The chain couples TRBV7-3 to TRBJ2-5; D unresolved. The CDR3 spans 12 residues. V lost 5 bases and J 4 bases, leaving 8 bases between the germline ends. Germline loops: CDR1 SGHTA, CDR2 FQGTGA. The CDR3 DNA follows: TGTGCCAGCAGCAGACCCGGAGAGACCCAGTACTTC. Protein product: CASSRPGETQYF.

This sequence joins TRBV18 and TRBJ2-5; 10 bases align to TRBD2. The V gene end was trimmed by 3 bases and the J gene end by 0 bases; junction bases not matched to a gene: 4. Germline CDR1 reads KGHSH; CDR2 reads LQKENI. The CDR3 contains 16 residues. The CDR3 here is CASSPPTSGNQETQYF. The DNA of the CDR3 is TGTGCCAGCTCACCCCCAACTAGCGGGAACCAAGAGACCCAGTACTTC.

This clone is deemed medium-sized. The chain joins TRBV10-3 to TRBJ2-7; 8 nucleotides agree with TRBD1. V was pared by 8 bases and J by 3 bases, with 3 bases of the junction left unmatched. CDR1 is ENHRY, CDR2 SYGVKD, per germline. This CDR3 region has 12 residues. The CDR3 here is CAIGQGGYEQYF. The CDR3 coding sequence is TGTGCCATCGGACAGGGTGGCTACGAGCAGTACTTC.

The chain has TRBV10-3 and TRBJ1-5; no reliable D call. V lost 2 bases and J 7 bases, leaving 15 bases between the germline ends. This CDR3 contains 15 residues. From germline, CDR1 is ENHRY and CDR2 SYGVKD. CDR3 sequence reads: CAISEVYKEGQPQHF. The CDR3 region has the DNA TGTGCCATCAGTGAGGTTTACAAGGAGGGCCAGCCCCAGCATTTT.

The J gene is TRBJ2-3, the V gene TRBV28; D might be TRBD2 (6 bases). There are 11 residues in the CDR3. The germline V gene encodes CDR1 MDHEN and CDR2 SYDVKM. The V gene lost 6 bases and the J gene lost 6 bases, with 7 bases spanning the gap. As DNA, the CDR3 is TGTGCCAGCAGACGGGAGGATACGCAGTATTTT. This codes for CASRREDTQYF.

DNA of the CDR3: TGTGCCAGCTCACCTAAGGACAGGGGGCAGTCAGATACGCAGTATTTT. Amino acid sequence: CASSPKDRGQSDTQYF. V usage is TRBV18 and J usage is TRBJ2-3; 11 bases align to TRBD1. Germline assignment: CDR1 KGHSH and CDR2 LQKENI. There are 16 residues in the CDR3. V lost 3 bases and J lost 4; bases outside the gene matches: 6. The variable domain in full, completed from reference TRBV18 and TRBJ2-3, reads NAGVMQNPRHLVRRRGQEARLRCSPMKGHSHVYWYRQLPEEGLKFMVYLQKENIIDESGMPKERFSAEFPKEGPSILRIQQVVRGDSAAYFCASSPKDRGQSDTQYFGPGTRLTVL.

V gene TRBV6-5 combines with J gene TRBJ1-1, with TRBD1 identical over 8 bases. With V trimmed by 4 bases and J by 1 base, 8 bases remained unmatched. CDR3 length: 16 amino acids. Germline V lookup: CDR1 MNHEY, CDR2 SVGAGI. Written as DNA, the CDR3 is TGTGCCAGCAGTTCCCCCCGACAGGGGAGGAACACTGAAGCTTTCTTT. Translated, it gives CASSSPRQGRNTEAFF.

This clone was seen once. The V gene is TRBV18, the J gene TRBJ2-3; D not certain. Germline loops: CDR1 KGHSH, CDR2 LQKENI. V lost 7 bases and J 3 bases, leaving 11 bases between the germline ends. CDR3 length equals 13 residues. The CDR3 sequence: CASFTRSTDTQYF. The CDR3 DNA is TGTGCCAGCTTCACCAGAAGTACAGATACGCAGTATTTT.

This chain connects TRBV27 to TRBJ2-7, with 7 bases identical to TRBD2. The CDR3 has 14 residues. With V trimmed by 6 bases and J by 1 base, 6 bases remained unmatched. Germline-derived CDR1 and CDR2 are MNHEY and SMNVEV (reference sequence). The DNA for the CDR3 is TGTGCCAGCAGCTTTCCGCGGGAGTCCTACGAGCAGTACTTC. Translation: CASSFPRESYEQYF.

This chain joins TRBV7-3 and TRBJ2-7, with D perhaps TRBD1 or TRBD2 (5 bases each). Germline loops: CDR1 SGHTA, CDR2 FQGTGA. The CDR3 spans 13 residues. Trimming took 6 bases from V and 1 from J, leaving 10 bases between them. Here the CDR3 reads CASRRDGSYEQYF. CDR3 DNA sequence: TGTGCCAGCAGGAGGGACGGTTCCTACGAGCAGTACTTC.

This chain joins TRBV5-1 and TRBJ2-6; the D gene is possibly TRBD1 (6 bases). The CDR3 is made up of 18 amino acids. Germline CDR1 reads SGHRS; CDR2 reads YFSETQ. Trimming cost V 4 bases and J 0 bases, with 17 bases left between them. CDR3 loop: CASSPDGTTISGANVLTF. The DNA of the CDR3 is TGCGCCAGCAGCCCGGATGGGACAACCATCTCTGGGGCCAACGTCCTGACTTTC.

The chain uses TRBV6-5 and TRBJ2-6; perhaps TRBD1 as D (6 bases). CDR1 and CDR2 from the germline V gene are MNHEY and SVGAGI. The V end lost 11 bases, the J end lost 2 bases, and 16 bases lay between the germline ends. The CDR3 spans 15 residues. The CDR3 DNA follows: TGTGCCTCACAGGGTGTAAGGGCTGGGGCCAACGTCCTGACTTTC. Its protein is CASQGVRAGANVLTF.

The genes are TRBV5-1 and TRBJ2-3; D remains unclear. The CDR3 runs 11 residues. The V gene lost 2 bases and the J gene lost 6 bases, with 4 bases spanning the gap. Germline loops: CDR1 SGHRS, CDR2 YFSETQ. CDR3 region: CASSFKDTQYF. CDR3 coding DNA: TGCGCCAGCAGCTTTAAGGATACGCAGTATTTT.

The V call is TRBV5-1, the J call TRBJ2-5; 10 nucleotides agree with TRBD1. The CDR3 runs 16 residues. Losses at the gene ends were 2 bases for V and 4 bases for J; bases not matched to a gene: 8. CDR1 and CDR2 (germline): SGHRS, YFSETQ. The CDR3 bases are TGCGCCAGCAGCTTTGGCGGTGGACAGGGGGGAGAGACCCAGTACTTC. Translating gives CASSFGGGQGGETQYF.

In DNA form, the CDR3 reads TGTGCCAGCAGGGAGGGGACTACTCGCTACGAGCAGTACTTC. Translation: CASREGTTRYEQYF. The chain employs TRBV6-1 and TRBJ2-7; 7 positions match TRBD2. CDR1 and CDR2 from the germline V gene are MNHNS and SASEGT. The CDR3 runs 14 residues. Trimming cost V 6 bases and J 3 bases; bases outside gene matches: 8.

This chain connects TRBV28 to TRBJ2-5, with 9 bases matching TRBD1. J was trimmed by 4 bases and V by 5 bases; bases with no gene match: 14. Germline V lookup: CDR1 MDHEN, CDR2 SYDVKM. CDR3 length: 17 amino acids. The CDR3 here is CASSLPTATGGGETQYF. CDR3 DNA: TGTGCCAGCAGTCTACCTACCGCGACAGGGGGGGGAGAGACCCAGTACTTC.

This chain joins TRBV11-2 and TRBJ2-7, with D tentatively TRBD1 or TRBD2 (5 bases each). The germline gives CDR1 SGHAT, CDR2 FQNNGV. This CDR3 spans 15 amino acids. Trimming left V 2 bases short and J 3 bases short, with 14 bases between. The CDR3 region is CASSLRGAGGYEQYF. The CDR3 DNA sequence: TGTGCCAGCAGCTTAAGGGGCGCGGGTGGCTACGAGCAGTACTTC. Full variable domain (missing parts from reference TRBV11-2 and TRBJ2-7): EAGVAQSPRYKIIEKRQSVAFWCNPISGHATLYWYQQILGQGPKLLIQFQNNGVVDDSQLPKDRFSAERLKGVDSTLKIQPAKLEDSAVYLCASSLRGAGGYEQYFGPGTRLTVT.

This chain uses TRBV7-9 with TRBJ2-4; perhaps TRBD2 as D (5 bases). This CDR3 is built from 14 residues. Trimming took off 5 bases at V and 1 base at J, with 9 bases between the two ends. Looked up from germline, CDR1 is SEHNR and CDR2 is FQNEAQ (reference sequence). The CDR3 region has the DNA TGTGCCAGCAGCGCAGCTAGCGCCAAAAACATTCAGTACTTC. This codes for CASSAASAKNIQYF.

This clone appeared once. The CDR3 here is CASSLGLGTINQPQHF. The CDR3 DNA reads TGTGCCAGCAGCTTGGGGTTGGGGACAATAAATCAGCCCCAGCATTTT. The V gene is TRBV5-6, the J gene TRBJ1-5, with D tentatively TRBD1 (6 bases). V lost 0 bases to trimming and J lost 4 bases, with 14 bases between them. This CDR3 is built from 16 residues. Germline CDR1 is SGHDT and CDR2 is YYEEEE.

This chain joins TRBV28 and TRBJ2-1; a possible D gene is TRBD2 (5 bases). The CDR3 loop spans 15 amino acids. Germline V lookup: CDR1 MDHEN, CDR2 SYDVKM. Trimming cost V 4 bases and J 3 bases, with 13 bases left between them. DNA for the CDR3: TGTGCCAGCAGTTCCCCCTTCGACTACTACAATGAGCAGTTCTTC. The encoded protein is CASSSPFDYYNEQFF.

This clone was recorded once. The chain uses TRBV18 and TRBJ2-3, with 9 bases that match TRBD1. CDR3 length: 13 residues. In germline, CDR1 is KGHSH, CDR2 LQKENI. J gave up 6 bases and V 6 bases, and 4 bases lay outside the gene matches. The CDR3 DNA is TGTGCCAGCTCTCGGGACAGGGAGGATACGCAGTATTTT. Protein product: CASSRDREDTQYF.

The CDR3 region has the DNA TGTGCCAGCAGCTTAGTCCACAGGGGGGCCCGGGGGAATGAGCAGTTCTTC. Protein: CASSLVHRGARGNEQFF. The chain carries TRBV11-2 and TRBJ2-1; 8 positions agree with TRBD1. This CDR3 region has 17 residues. V was clipped by 1 base and J by 7 bases; unmatched bases: 12. CDR1 SGHAT and CDR2 FQNNGV come from the germline V gene.

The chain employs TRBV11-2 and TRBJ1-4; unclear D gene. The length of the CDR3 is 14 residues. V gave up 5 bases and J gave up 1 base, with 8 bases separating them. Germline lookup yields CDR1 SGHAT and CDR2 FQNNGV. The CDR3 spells CASSLRQTNEKLFF. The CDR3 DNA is TGTGCCAGCAGCCTAAGACAAACTAATGAAAAACTGTTTTTT. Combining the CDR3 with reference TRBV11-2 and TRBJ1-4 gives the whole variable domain EAGVAQSPRYKIIEKRQSVAFWCNPISGHATLYWYQQILGQGPKLLIQFQNNGVVDDSQLPKDRFSAERLKGVDSTLKIQPAKLEDSAVYLCASSLRQTNEKLFFGSGTQLSVL.